This TCR beta chain was documented in a study of blood T cell repertoires in COVID-19. Unmatched junction bases numbered 6, after V lost 0 bases and J lost 2 bases. Germline V lookup: CDR1 SGHRS, CDR2 YFSETQ. The CDR3 has 17 residues. Original methodology: The assay estimated nucleated cells by amplifying reference gene primers. Sequenced by immunoSEQ multiplex PCR; TCRdb stores in-frame clones only, minus some. Clonal size and the V and J genes are those of that table, whereas D and trimming came from the DNA. The sample holds about 310,000 clones; approximately 86% are singletons and the top ten take about 2.3%.

Sequenced material: peripheral blood. The sequence was obtained from a man between 18 and 29 years old with active or convalescent COVID-19. J is TRBJ2-5 and V is TRBV5-1; TRBD2 matches 11 bases. The CDR3 spells CASSLATTSGVQETQYF. CDR3 sequence (DNA): TGCGCCAGCAGCTTGGCAACGACTAGCGGGGTTCAAGAGACCCAGTACTTC.